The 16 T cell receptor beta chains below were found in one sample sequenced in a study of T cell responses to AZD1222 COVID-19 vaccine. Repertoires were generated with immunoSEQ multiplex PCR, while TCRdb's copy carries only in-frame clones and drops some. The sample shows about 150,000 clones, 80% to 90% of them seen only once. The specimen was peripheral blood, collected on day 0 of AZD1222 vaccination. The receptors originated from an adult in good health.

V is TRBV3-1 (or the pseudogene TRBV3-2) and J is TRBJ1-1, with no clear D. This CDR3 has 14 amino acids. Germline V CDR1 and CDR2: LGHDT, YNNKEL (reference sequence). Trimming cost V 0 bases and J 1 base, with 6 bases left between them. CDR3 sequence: CASSQDAENTEAFF. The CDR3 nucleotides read TGTGCCAGCAGCCAAGACGCGGAGAACACTGAAGCTTTCTTT.

The CDR3 sequence: CASSLVSSGNTIYF. As DNA, the CDR3 is TGTGCCAGCAGTCTGGTTTCTTCTGGAAACACCATATATTTT. The rearrangement links TRBV6-5 to TRBJ1-3; D gene unclear. The V end lost 5 bases, the J end lost 1 base, and 9 bases lay between the germline ends. Per germline, CDR1 MNHEY and CDR2 SVGAGI. The CDR3 sequence is 14 residues long.

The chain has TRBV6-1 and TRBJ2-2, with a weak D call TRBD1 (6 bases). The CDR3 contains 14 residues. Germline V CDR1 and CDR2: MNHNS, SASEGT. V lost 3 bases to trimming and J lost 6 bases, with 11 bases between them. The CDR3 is CASSDLQGAGELFF. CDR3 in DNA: TGTGCCAGCAGTGATTTACAGGGCGCCGGGGAGCTGTTTTTT.

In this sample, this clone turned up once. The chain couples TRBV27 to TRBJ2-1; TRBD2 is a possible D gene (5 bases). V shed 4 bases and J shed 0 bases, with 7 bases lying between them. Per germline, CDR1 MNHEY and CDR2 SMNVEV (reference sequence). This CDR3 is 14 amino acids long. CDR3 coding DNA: TGTGCCAGCAGTTACGGAGGCTCCTACAATGAGCAGTTCTTC. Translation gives CASSYGGSYNEQFF.

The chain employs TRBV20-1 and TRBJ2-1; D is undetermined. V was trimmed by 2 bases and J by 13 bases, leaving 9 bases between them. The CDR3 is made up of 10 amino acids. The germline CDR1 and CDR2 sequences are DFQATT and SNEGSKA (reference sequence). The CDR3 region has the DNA TGCAGTGCTAGAAAGGAACGTCAGTTCTTC. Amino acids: CSARKERQFF.

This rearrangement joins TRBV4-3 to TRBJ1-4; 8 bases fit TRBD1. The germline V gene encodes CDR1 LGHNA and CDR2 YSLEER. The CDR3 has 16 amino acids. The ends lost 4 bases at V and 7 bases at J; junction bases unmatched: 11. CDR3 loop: CASSRGYGQGGEKLFF. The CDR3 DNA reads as TGCGCCAGCAGCCGAGGTTATGGACAGGGTGGTGAAAAACTGTTTTTT.

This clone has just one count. CDR3 nucleotides: TGTGCCAGCAGGCGCACACAGCGGGCCCGTCAAGAGACCCAGTACTTC. It codes for CASRRTQRARQETQYF. The chain employs TRBV7-6 and TRBJ2-5; a weak D match, TRBD2 (6 bases). CDR3 size: 16 residues. Germline assignment: CDR1 SGHVS and CDR2 FNYEAQ. The V end was cut by 6 bases, the J end by 2 bases, with 19 bases between.

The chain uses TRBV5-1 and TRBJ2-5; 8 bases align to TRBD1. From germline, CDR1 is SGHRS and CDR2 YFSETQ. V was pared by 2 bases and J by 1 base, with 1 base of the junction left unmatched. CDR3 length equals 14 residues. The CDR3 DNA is TGCGCCAGCAGCTTTGACAGGGGCCAAGAGACCCAGTACTTC. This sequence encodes CASSFDRGQETQYF. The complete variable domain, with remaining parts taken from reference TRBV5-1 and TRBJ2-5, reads KAGVTQTPRYLIKTRGQQVTLSCSPISGHRSVSWYQQTPGQGLQFLFEYFSETQRNKGNFPGRFSGRQFSNSRSEMNVSTLELGDSALYLCASSFDRGQETQYFGPGTRLLVL.

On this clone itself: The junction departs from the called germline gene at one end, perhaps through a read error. CDR3 in amino acids: CASSEFPGTSTGNTIYF. DNA of the CDR3: TGTGCCAGCAGTGAATTTCCCGGGACTTCAACTGGTAACACCATATATTTT. This chain uses TRBV25-1 with TRBJ1-3; D perhaps matches TRBD1 (5 bases). CDR1 is MGHDK and CDR2 is SYGVNS in the germline V gene. This CDR3 has 17 amino acids.

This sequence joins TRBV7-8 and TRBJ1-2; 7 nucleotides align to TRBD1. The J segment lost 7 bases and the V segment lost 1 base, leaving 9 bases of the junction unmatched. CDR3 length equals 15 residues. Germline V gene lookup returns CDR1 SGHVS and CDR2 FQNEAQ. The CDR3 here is CASSLVRQGLAGYTF. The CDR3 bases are TGTGCCAGCAGCTTAGTCCGACAGGGACTGGCTGGCTACACCTTC. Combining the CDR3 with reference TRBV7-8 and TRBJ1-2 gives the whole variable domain GAGVSQSPRYKVAKRGQDVALRCDPISGHVSLFWYQQALGQGPEFLTYFQNEAQLDKSGLPSDRFFAERPEGSVSTLKIQRTQQEDSAVYLCASSLVRQGLAGYTFGSGTRLTVV.

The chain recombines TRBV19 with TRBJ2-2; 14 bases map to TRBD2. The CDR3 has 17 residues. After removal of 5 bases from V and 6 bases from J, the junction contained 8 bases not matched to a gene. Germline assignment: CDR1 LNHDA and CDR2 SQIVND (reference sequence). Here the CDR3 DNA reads TGTGCCAGTAGTTTCTCTCCGGGACTAGCGGGAGCCGGGGAGCTGTTTTTT. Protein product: CASSFSPGLAGAGELFF.

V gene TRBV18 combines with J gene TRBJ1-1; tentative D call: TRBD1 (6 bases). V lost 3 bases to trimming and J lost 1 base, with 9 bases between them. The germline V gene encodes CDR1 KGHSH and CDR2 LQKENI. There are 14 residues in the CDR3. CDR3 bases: TGTGCCAGCTCACCGATACAGGGGAACACTGAAGCTTTCTTT. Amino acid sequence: CASSPIQGNTEAFF.

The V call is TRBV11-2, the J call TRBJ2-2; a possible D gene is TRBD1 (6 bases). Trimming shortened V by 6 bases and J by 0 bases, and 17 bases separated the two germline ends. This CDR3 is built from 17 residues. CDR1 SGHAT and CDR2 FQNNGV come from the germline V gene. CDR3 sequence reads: CASRPGSWTANTGELFF. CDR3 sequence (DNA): TGTGCCAGCAGACCTGGGTCCTGGACAGCGAACACCGGGGAGCTGTTTTTT. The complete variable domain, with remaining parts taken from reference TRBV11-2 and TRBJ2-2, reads EAGVAQSPRYKIIEKRQSVAFWCNPISGHATLYWYQQILGQGPKLLIQFQNNGVVDDSQLPKDRFSAERLKGVDSTLKIQPAKLEDSAVYLCASRPGSWTANTGELFFGEGSRLTVL.

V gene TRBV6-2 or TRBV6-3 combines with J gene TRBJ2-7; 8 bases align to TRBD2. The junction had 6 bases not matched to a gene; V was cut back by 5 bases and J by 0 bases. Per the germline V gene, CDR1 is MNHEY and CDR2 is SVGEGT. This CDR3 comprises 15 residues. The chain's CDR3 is CASSVSGTPSYEQYF. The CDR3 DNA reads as TGTGCCAGCAGTGTTAGCGGGACCCCCTCCTACGAGCAGTACTTC.

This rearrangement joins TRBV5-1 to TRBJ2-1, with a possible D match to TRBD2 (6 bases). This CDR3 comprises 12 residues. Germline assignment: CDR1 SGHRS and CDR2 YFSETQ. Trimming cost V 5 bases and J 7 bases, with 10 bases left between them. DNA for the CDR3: TGCGCCAGCAGGGTCGGGGGAAATGAGCAGTTCTTC. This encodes CASRVGGNEQFF.

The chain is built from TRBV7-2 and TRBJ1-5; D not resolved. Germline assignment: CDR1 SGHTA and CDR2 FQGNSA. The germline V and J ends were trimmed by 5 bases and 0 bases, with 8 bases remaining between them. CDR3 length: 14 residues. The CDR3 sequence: CASSGASSNQPQHF. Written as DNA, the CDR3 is TGTGCCAGCAGCGGCGCGAGTAGCAATCAGCCCCAGCATTTT.